The 26 T cell receptor beta chains reported below all come from one sample, sequenced in a study of T cell responses to AZD1222 COVID-19 vaccine. Some clones are missing from TCRdb's copy, which holds only in-frame ones; the method was immunoSEQ multiplex PCR. The table lists about 130,000 clones, about 93% of them singletons. Source: peripheral blood, taken on day 0 of AZD1222 vaccination. The receptors were sampled from an adult in good health.

The chain joins TRBV5-1 to TRBJ2-3; 8 bases align to TRBD2. V shed 4 bases, J shed 2 bases, and the junction held 6 bases outside the gene matches. Looked up from germline, CDR1 is SGHRS and CDR2 is YFSETQ. This CDR3 is built from 15 residues. The CDR3, as DNA: TGCGCCAGCAGCCAAACTAGCGGCCACACAGATACGCAGTATTTT. As protein: CASSQTSGHTDTQYF.

This clone was picked up a small number of times. This chain joins TRBV7-2 and TRBJ1-1, with 9 nucleotides matching TRBD1. The CDR3 consists of 17 residues. Germline trimming cut 2 bases from V and 3 bases from J; bases unmatched to any gene: 10. From germline, CDR1 is SGHTA and CDR2 FQGNSA. CDR3 DNA: TGTGCCAGCAGCTTATTAGGGACAGGGTATGGCGACACTGAAGCTTTCTTT. Translation gives CASSLLGTGYGDTEAFF.

This chain links TRBV9 with TRBJ2-2, with D possibly matching TRBD2 (5 bases). The V gene lost 0 bases and the J gene lost 4 bases, with 13 bases spanning the gap. Germline-derived CDR1 and CDR2 are SGDLS and YYNGEE. This CDR3 has 16 amino acids. The CDR3 reads CASSVEFPSITGELFF. The CDR3 nucleotides are TGTGCCAGCAGCGTAGAATTCCCTAGCATCACCGGGGAGCTGTTTTTT.

The chain combines TRBV27 with TRBJ2-3; TRBD1 agrees at 12 bases. Unmatched junction bases numbered 9, after V lost 6 bases and J lost 5 bases. This CDR3 region has 16 residues. Per germline, CDR1 MNHEY and CDR2 SMNVEV (reference sequence). The CDR3 nucleotides read TGTGCCAGCAGCCACGGGGACAGGGGGCTGGGAGATACGCAGTATTTT. Translating gives CASSHGDRGLGDTQYF.

The V and J genes are TRBV5-1 and TRBJ2-2, with D hard to call. This CDR3 is 15 amino acids long. The germline V gene has CDR1 SGHRS and CDR2 YFSETQ. V was trimmed by 4 bases and J by 5 bases, leaving 15 bases between them. The CDR3 here is CASSGFSDKTGELFF. As DNA, the CDR3 is TGCGCCAGCAGCGGGTTCAGTGATAAGACCGGGGAGCTGTTTTTT.

The chain links TRBV7-8 to TRBJ2-1; possibly TRBD2 for D (5 bases). CDR3 length: 15 residues. V was shortened by 2 bases and J by 4 bases, with 12 bases between the two germline ends. CDR1 and CDR2 from the germline V gene are SGHVS and FQNEAQ. The CDR3 coding sequence is TGTGCCAGCAGCTTATTGCGGGTTTTATACAATGAGCAGTTCTTC. Translating it yields CASSLLRVLYNEQFF.

The chain employs TRBV6-6 and TRBJ2-3; 12 positions match TRBD2. Germline CDR1 and CDR2: MNHNY and SVGAGI (reference sequence). CDR3 size: 18 residues. The V and J ends lost 5 bases and 0 bases, in that order; junction bases with no gene match: 9. CDR3 amino acids: CASSRLAGGSPSTDTQYF. The CDR3 region has the DNA TGTGCCAGCAGTCGGCTAGCGGGAGGGTCCCCTAGCACAGATACGCAGTATTTT.

This rearrangement joins TRBV20-1 to TRBJ1-2; TRBD1 might be the D (5 bases). V lost 7 bases and J lost 6, with 12 bases in between. CDR3 length equals 11 residues. The germline CDR1 and CDR2 sequences are DFQATT and SNEGSKA (reference sequence). CDR3 amino acids: CSVPGTNGYTF. CDR3 DNA sequence: TGCAGTGTACCCGGGACTAATGGCTACACCTTC.

Only one count was recorded for this clone. This chain uses TRBV10-1 with TRBJ2-3; the match to TRBD1 covers 8 bases. CDR3 size: 16 residues. CDR1 WNHNN and CDR2 SYGVQD come from the germline V gene (reference sequence). V trimming: 4 bases; J trimming: 5 bases; junction bases outside the gene matches: 11. CDR3 protein: CASSGGTGTGGDTQYF. The CDR3 nucleotides read TGCGCCAGCAGTGGGGGCACAGGGACAGGAGGAGATACGCAGTATTTT.

This clone was found once. CDR3 amino acids: CASSLGVDRNTEAFF. The CDR3 region has the DNA TGTGCCAGCAGCTTAGGGGTGGACAGGAACACTGAAGCTTTCTTT. The chain uses TRBV11-2 and TRBJ1-1; D may be TRBD1 (6 bases). Trimming removed 1 base at V and 1 base at J, with 10 bases between. Germline V CDR1 and CDR2: SGHAT, FQNNGV. CDR3 length: 15 residues.

The chain is built from TRBV27 and TRBJ1-6, with D unclear. Trimming left V 5 bases short and J 5 bases short, with 13 bases between. Germline CDR1 is MNHEY and CDR2 is SMNVEV (reference sequence). CDR3 size: 15 residues. The CDR3 sequence is CASSPDQRNNSPLHF. Written as DNA, the CDR3 is TGTGCCAGCAGTCCAGACCAGCGAAATAATTCACCCCTCCACTTT.

This chain connects TRBV3-1 (or the pseudogene TRBV3-2) to TRBJ2-2, with 7 positions matching TRBD2. The V and J ends lost 1 base and 3 bases, in that order; junction bases with no gene match: 5. This CDR3 is 16 amino acids long. CDR1 and CDR2 from the germline V gene are LGHDT and YNNKEL (reference sequence). CDR3: CASSQGEGIDTGELFF. The CDR3 DNA is TGTGCCAGCAGCCAAGGGGAGGGAATAGACACCGGGGAGCTGTTTTTT.

This chain uses TRBV10-3 with TRBJ2-3; TRBD2 aligns across 11 bases. The CDR3 extends over 16 amino acids. Germline trimming cut 5 bases from V and 1 base from J; bases unmatched to any gene: 5. The germline gives CDR1 ENHRY, CDR2 SYGVKD. This CDR3 reads CAISQPLAGGTDTQYF. The CDR3 DNA reads as TGTGCCATCAGTCAACCACTAGCGGGAGGCACAGATACGCAGTATTTT.

The gene calls are TRBV28 and TRBJ2-7; D unclear. CDR1 is MDHEN, CDR2 SYDVKM, per germline. The length of the CDR3 is 14 residues. The V and J ends lost 3 bases and 1 base respectively, with 10 bases between them. Written as DNA, the CDR3 is TGTGCCAGCAGTTTGTTGACTGAATCCTACGAGCAGTACTTC. Translation gives CASSLLTESYEQYF.

The chain has TRBV7-9 and TRBJ2-7; TRBD1 agrees at 10 bases. Germline trimming cut 6 bases from V and 3 bases from J; bases unmatched to any gene: 8. The CDR3 has 15 residues. CDR1 is SEHNR, CDR2 FQNEAQ, per germline (reference sequence). CDR3: CASSLLTGGDYEQYF. The CDR3, as DNA: TGTGCCAGCAGTCTTTTGACAGGGGGCGACTACGAGCAGTACTTC.

This clone came up once. The genes are TRBV30 and TRBJ1-3; D ambiguous. Germline lookup yields CDR1 GTSNPN and CDR2 SVGIG (reference sequence). V lost 4 bases, J lost 0 bases, and 10 bases lay in between. The CDR3 consists of 14 residues. The CDR3 loop is CAWNPLSSGNTIYF. The DNA for the CDR3 is TGTGCCTGGAACCCATTGAGCTCTGGAAACACCATATATTTT.

V and J are TRBV6-5 and TRBJ1-6; D is perhaps TRBD1 (5 bases). V lost 6 bases and J lost 0, with 9 bases in between. This CDR3 comprises 15 residues. Germline-derived CDR1 and CDR2 are MNHEY and SVGAGI. The CDR3 reads CASRGGTSYNSPLHF. In DNA, the CDR3 is TGTGCCAGCAGGGGGGGGACCTCCTATAATTCACCCCTCCACTTT.

The rearrangement uses TRBV6-1 and TRBJ1-2; a weak D match, TRBD1 (5 bases). Germline CDR1 MNHNS, CDR2 SASEGT. The CDR3 runs 14 residues. V lost 2 bases, J lost 0 bases, and 7 bases lay in between. For the CDR3, the DNA is TGTGCCAGCAGTGAACAGACAGCTAACTATGGCTACACCTTC. This translates into CASSEQTANYGYTF.

The genes are TRBV24-1 and TRBJ1-1; 9 bases fit TRBD1. There are 12 residues in the CDR3. V lost 6 bases, J lost 11 bases, and 6 bases stayed unmatched. Germline-derived CDR1 and CDR2 are KGHDR and SFDVKD. DNA of the CDR3: TGTGCCACCAGTACAGGGGGCTCCGTGGCTTTCTTT. Translating it yields CATSTGGSVAFF.

The J gene is TRBJ1-1, the V gene TRBV19; 9 nucleotides line up with TRBD1. CDR1 is LNHDA, CDR2 SQIVND, per germline (reference sequence). The CDR3 length is 16 residues. The ends lost 5 bases at V and 3 bases at J; junction bases unmatched: 10. The CDR3 DNA sequence: TGTGCCAGTAGTTCCTCCGGGACAGGGAGCCACACTGAAGCTTTCTTT. This codes for CASSSSGTGSHTEAFF.

The chain links TRBV30 to TRBJ1-2; D not resolved. The CDR3 sequence is 13 residues long. Germline V gives CDR1 GTSNPN, CDR2 SVGIG (reference sequence). Trimming cost V 2 bases and J 1 base, with 8 bases left between them. DNA for the CDR3: TGTGCCTGGAGTCCCTGGTTTAACTATGGCTACACCTTC. As protein: CAWSPWFNYGYTF.

J is TRBJ1-2 and V is TRBV6-4; 9 bases line up with TRBD1. V shed 6 bases, J shed 5 bases, and the junction held 7 bases outside the gene matches. Per germline, CDR1 MRHNA and CDR2 SNTAGT. This CDR3 is 14 amino acids long. The CDR3 spells CASRADRGGYGYTF. The CDR3 DNA is TGTGCCAGCAGAGCGGACAGGGGAGGGTATGGCTACACCTTC.

This clone was seen just once. The chain employs TRBV18 and TRBJ1-5, with TRBD1 matching 12 bases. The CDR3 is 15 residues long. Germline CDR1 is KGHSH and CDR2 is LQKENI. J gave up 5 bases and V 4 bases, and 3 bases lay outside the gene matches. This CDR3 reads CASSLGTGGHQPQHF. The CDR3 DNA reads TGTGCCAGCTCACTCGGGACAGGGGGCCATCAGCCCCAGCATTTT.

The chain couples TRBV11-2 to TRBJ2-5; TRBD2 matches at 9 bases. The germline V gene encodes CDR1 SGHAT and CDR2 FQNNGV. The length of the CDR3 is 15 residues. J was trimmed by 5 bases and V by 5 bases; bases with no gene match: 9. CDR3 region: CASSHNSGGGETQYF. The CDR3 DNA reads TGTGCCAGCAGCCATAATAGCGGGGGAGGGGAGACCCAGTACTTC.

This clone was seen once. This chain connects TRBV4-1 to TRBJ1-1, with 7 positions matching TRBD1. V gave up 1 base and J gave up 5 bases; unmatched junction bases: 7. CDR3 length: 15 amino acids. Germline V CDR1 and CDR2: MGHRA, YSYEKL. The CDR3 loop is CASSQVGEGATEAFF. CDR3 DNA: TGCGCCAGCAGCCAAGTTGGCGAGGGGGCGACTGAAGCTTTCTTT.

The chain carries TRBV3-1 (or the pseudogene TRBV3-2) and TRBJ2-2, with D unresolved. CDR1 is LGHDT, CDR2 YNNKEL, per germline (reference sequence). V was clipped by 1 base and J by 4 bases, with 7 bases between them. The CDR3 has 14 residues. The CDR3 here is CASSQGSFTGELFF. In DNA, the CDR3 is TGTGCCAGCAGCCAAGGTTCGTTCACCGGGGAGCTGTTTTTT.